The 8 T cell receptor beta chains below come from one sample, sequenced in a study of CD4 T cells in relation to SARS-CoV-2 and coronaviruses. Generated by immunoSEQ multiplex PCR, the TCRdb table keeps only in-frame clones and is missing some. Of 30,000 to 45,000 clones detected, around three quarters appear once; the ten largest clones hold just over 20%. For these TCRs, the target antigens are not known. Material: memory CD4+ T cells from PBMCs, cultured in vitro. The source is an adult with COVID-19.

The rearrangement links TRBV19 to TRBJ2-6, with D tentatively TRBD1 or TRBD2 (5 bases each). This CDR3 is 16 amino acids long. V lost 10 bases to trimming and J lost 0 bases, with 16 bases between them. Germline CDR1 and CDR2: LNHDA and SQIVND (reference sequence). In nucleotides, the CDR3 is TGTGCCACCAGCCGGGACGCTGGCTCTGGGGCCAACGTCCTGACTTTC. Protein: CATSRDAGSGANVLTF.

V and J are TRBV6-5 and TRBJ1-4; D is unclear. The CDR3 totals 14 residues. Trimming pared 0 bases from V and 7 bases from J, leaving 9 bases between. Germline CDR1 reads MNHEY; CDR2 reads SVGAGI. The DNA for the CDR3 is TGTGCCAGCAGTTACTCGACCGCTAGTGAAAAACTGTTTTTT. Translation gives CASSYSTASEKLFF.

The rearrangement joins TRBV5-1 to TRBJ1-2, with D uncertain. CDR1 SGHRS and CDR2 YFSETQ come from the germline V gene. The CDR3 sequence is 13 residues long. V shed 0 bases and J shed 7 bases, with 10 bases lying between them. The CDR3 DNA is TGCGCCAGCAGCTTGGAAGGGTTTGGTGGCTACACCTTC. Translated, it gives CASSLEGFGGYTF. The full variable domain, completed using reference TRBV5-1 and TRBJ1-2, is KAGVTQTPRYLIKTRGQQVTLSCSPISGHRSVSWYQQTPGQGLQFLFEYFSETQRNKGNFPGRFSGRQFSNSRSEMNVSTLELGDSALYLCASSLEGFGGYTFGSGTRLTVV.

The chain carries TRBV9 and TRBJ1-4; maybe TRBD1 (5 bases). V shed 0 bases and J shed 0 bases, with 6 bases lying between them. CDR3 size: 15 residues. Germline assignment: CDR1 SGDLS and CDR2 YYNGEE. The CDR3 nucleotides are TGTGCCAGCAGCGTAGGGGGGTCAACTAATGAAAAACTGTTTTTT. Encoded protein: CASSVGGSTNEKLFF. The full variable domain, in which reference TRBV9 and TRBJ1-4 provide the parts outside the CDR3, is DSGVTQTPKHLITATGQRVTLRCSPRSGDLSVYWYQQSLDQGLQFLIQYYNGEERAKGNILERFSAQQFPDLHSELNLSSLELGDSALYFCASSVGGSTNEKLFFGSGTQLSVL.

In this sample, this clone turned up once. V is TRBV5-1 and J is TRBJ2-5, with 9 bases that match TRBD2. The V gene's germline CDR1 is SGHRS and CDR2 YFSETQ. V shed 4 bases, J shed 5 bases, and the junction held 6 bases outside the gene matches. The CDR3 is 14 amino acids. The CDR3 sequence: CASSRLAGMETQYF. The DNA of the CDR3 is TGCGCCAGCAGCCGTCTAGCGGGAATGGAGACCCAGTACTTC.

The J gene is TRBJ2-5, the V gene TRBV19, with D tentatively TRBD1 or TRBD2 (6 bases each). Germline V lookup: CDR1 LNHDA, CDR2 SQIVND (reference sequence). V lost 9 bases, J lost 0 bases, and 14 bases lay in between. This CDR3 region has 14 residues. The CDR3 sequence: CASSRGDYQETQYF. Here the CDR3 DNA reads TGTGCCAGCTCTAGGGGGGACTACCAAGAGACCCAGTACTTC.

The genes are TRBV3-1 (or the pseudogene TRBV3-2) and TRBJ2-3, with D perhaps assigned TRBD1 or TRBD2 (5 bases each). V lost 4 bases and J 2 bases, leaving 13 bases between the germline ends. The CDR3 has 15 residues. The germline V gene has CDR1 LGHDT and CDR2 YNNKEL (reference sequence). CDR3 protein: CASSREWGPTDTQYF. The CDR3 DNA sequence: TGTGCCAGCAGCCGGGAATGGGGACCCACAGATACGCAGTATTTT.

This chain links TRBV28 with TRBJ2-3; TRBD1 matches at 10 bases. Germline CDR1 MDHEN, CDR2 SYDVKM. The CDR3 runs 15 residues. Germline trimming cut 6 bases from V and 3 bases from J; bases unmatched to any gene: 6. The chain's CDR3 is CASSRQGARTDTQYF. In nucleotides, the CDR3 is TGTGCCAGCAGCCGACAGGGGGCGCGGACAGATACGCAGTATTTT.